A selection of T cell receptor beta chains follows, all from one sample in a study of Ad26.COV2.S vaccination and SARS-CoV-2 variants. Produced via immunoSEQ multiplex PCR; TCRdb's table is partial and in-frame only. The table shows about 680,000 clones, with more than 80% occurring only once. Sample: peripheral blood, taken in a trial of Ad26.COV2.S vaccine versus placebo. The source is a person between 18 and 60 years old who received the Ad26.COV2.S COVID-19 vaccine or a placebo. The CDR3 runs from the conserved cysteine through the conserved F or W. Fields, in order: CDR3 protein, CDR3 DNA, clone size, D gene, J gene, V gene. D genes are given only for firm matches. Size tells how often a clone was seen (once, few, many) or the class of an expanded clone, and some rows leave it out.

CDR3 protein: CASSLGTGSNQPQHF
CDR3 DNA: TGTGCCAGCAGCTTAGGAACCGGGAGCAATCAGCCCCAGCATTTT
clone size: -
D gene: -
J gene: TRBJ1-5
V gene: TRBV7-4

CDR3 protein: CASSQNTGELFF
CDR3 DNA: TGTGCCAGCAGCCAAAACACCGGGGAGCTGTTTTTT
clone size: -
D gene: -
J gene: TRBJ2-2
V gene: TRBV4-2

CDR3 protein: CASSSAHYEQYF
CDR3 DNA: TGTGCCAGCAGCTCGGCCCACTACGAGCAGTACTTC
clone size: -
D gene: -
J gene: TRBJ2-7
V gene: TRBV3-1/TRBV3-2

CDR3 protein: CASSQGRNYGYTF
CDR3 DNA: TGTGCCAGCAGTCAAGGTAGAAACTATGGCTACACCTTC
clone size: -
D gene: -
J gene: TRBJ1-2
V gene: TRBV12-3/TRBV12-4

CDR3 protein: CASSDDVLSNTEAFF
CDR3 DNA: TGTGCCAGCAGTGATGATGTCTTATCGAACACTGAAGCTTTCTTT
clone size: -
D gene: -
J gene: TRBJ1-1
V gene: TRBV27

CDR3 protein: CASSIHTGRASFSNQPQHF
CDR3 DNA: TGTGCCAGTAGTATACACACAGGGCGCGCTTCGTTCAGCAATCAGCCCCAGCATTTT
clone size: -
D gene: -
J gene: TRBJ1-5
V gene: TRBV19

CDR3 protein: CASSSDRSYGYTF
CDR3 DNA: TGTGCCAGCAGTTCTGACAGATCGTATGGCTACACCTTC
clone size: -
D gene: -
J gene: TRBJ1-2
V gene: TRBV6-5

CDR3 protein: CASSQTPLVADGYTF
CDR3 DNA: TGTGCCAGCTCACAGACCCCGTTGGTCGCCGATGGCTACACCTTC
clone size: -
D gene: -
J gene: TRBJ1-2
V gene: TRBV18

CDR3 protein: CASTAANSYNSPLHF
CDR3 DNA: TGTGCCAGCACGGCAGCCAACTCCTATAATTCACCCCTCCACTTT
clone size: -
D gene: -
J gene: TRBJ1-6
V gene: TRBV2

CDR3 protein: CASSQDLGSGEAFF
CDR3 DNA: TGCGCCAGCAGCCAAGATCTCGGGTCGGGTGAAGCTTTCTTT
clone size: -
D gene: -
J gene: TRBJ1-1
V gene: TRBV4-3

CDR3 protein: CATGTERQPQHF
CDR3 DNA: TGTGCCACCGGGACAGAGCGACAGCCCCAGCATTTT
clone size: once
D gene: TRBD1
J gene: TRBJ1-5
V gene: TRBV6-7

CDR3 protein: CASSSLSGGNEQFF
CDR3 DNA: TGTGCCAGCAGCTCGCTTAGCGGGGGAAATGAGCAGTTCTTC
clone size: -
D gene: TRBD2
J gene: TRBJ2-1
V gene: TRBV11-2

CDR3 protein: CASSFIAGAGELFF
CDR3 DNA: TGTGCCAGCAGCTTTATAGCGGGAGCCGGGGAGCTGTTTTTT
clone size: -
D gene: TRBD2
J gene: TRBJ2-2
V gene: TRBV11-2

CDR3 protein: CSVELTVNTEAFF
CDR3 DNA: TGCAGCGTGGAACTTACAGTGAACACTGAAGCTTTCTTT
clone size: -
D gene: -
J gene: TRBJ1-1
V gene: TRBV29-1

CDR3 protein: CATQVGQYNSPLHF
CDR3 DNA: TGTGCCACCCAGGTCGGACAGTATAATTCACCCCTCCACTTT
clone size: -
D gene: -
J gene: TRBJ1-6
V gene: TRBV6-5

CDR3 protein: CASSLRGTQYF
CDR3 DNA: TGTGCCAGCAGCTTAAGGGGTACGCAGTATTTT
clone size: -
D gene: -
J gene: TRBJ2-3
V gene: TRBV7-9

CDR3 protein: CSASGAGPYQPQHF
CDR3 DNA: TGCAGTGCTAGTGGGGCAGGGCCATATCAGCCCCAGCATTTT
clone size: -
D gene: -
J gene: TRBJ1-5
V gene: TRBV20-1

CDR3 protein: CAISSAISNQPQHF
CDR3 DNA: TGTGCCATCAGTTCAGCCATTAGCAATCAGCCCCAGCATTTT
clone size: -
D gene: -
J gene: TRBJ1-5
V gene: TRBV10-3

CDR3 protein: CASSFGTSGSQETQYF
CDR3 DNA: TGCGCCAGCAGCTTCGGGACTAGCGGAAGTCAAGAGACCCAGTACTTC
clone size: -
D gene: TRBD2
J gene: TRBJ2-5
V gene: TRBV5-1

CDR3 protein: CATSETLAGGLYNEQFF
CDR3 DNA: TGTGCCACCAGTGAGACCTTAGCGGGAGGACTCTACAATGAGCAGTTCTTC
clone size: once
D gene: TRBD2
J gene: TRBJ2-1
V gene: TRBV24-1

CDR3 protein: CASRSTGTSGYNEQFF
CDR3 DNA: TGCGCCAGCAGAAGTACCGGGACTAGCGGGTACAATGAGCAGTTCTTC
clone size: -
D gene: TRBD2
J gene: TRBJ2-1
V gene: TRBV5-1

CDR3 protein: CASSQDLTSGLQETQYF
CDR3 DNA: TGTGCCAGCAGCCAAGATTTGACTAGCGGACTCCAAGAGACCCAGTACTTC
clone size: -
D gene: TRBD2
J gene: TRBJ2-5
V gene: TRBV14

CDR3 protein: CAISPWGGPYEQYF
CDR3 DNA: TGTGCCATCAGTCCTTGGGGAGGTCCCTACGAGCAGTACTTC
clone size: few
D gene: -
J gene: TRBJ2-7
V gene: TRBV10-3

CDR3 protein: CASSLEGINQPQHF
CDR3 DNA: TGTGCCAGCAGCTTAGAGGGGATCAATCAGCCCCAGCATTTT
clone size: -
D gene: -
J gene: TRBJ1-5
V gene: TRBV7-9

CDR3 protein: CASSPGGLALYNEQFF
CDR3 DNA: TGTGCCAGCAGCCCTGGGGGACTAGCTTTATACAATGAGCAGTTCTTC
clone size: -
D gene: TRBD2
J gene: TRBJ2-1
V gene: TRBV11-3